This TCR beta chain was captured in a study of T cells in Graves' hyperthyroidism and ophthalmopathy. Trimming pared 5 bases from V and 1 base from J, leaving 14 bases between. CDR1 and CDR2 from the germline V gene are SGHTA and FQGTGA. The CDR3 runs 15 residues. Amplification of TCR beta CDR3 regions was performed using RNA transcripts as template. When the TCR CDR3 underwent first-round RT-PCR, the HTBI primer set was used. TCRdb called the multiplex PCR reads again in MiXCR, with one record for every CDR3 protein. The repertoire includes roughly 700,000 distinct CDR3 sequences, approximately 14% of them detected once, and 10% sits in the top ten. The authors deemed Graves' hyperthyroidism stable absent ophthalmopathy progression within 18 months.

The sequence was obtained from a woman under 30 with Graves' hyperthyroidism. Sequencing input: blood. The chain has TRBV7-3 and TRBJ2-5; a possible D gene is TRBD2 (6 bases). CDR3 DNA: TGTGCCAGCAGCCCCGGAGGGAGAGCCCAAGAGACCCAGTACTTC. This encodes CASSPGGRAQETQYF.